These 18 T cell receptor beta chains originate from one sample sequenced in a study of blood T cell repertoires in COVID-19. The assay was immunoSEQ multiplex PCR, and TCRdb's table has in-frame clones only and misses some. The sample has tens of thousands of clones, about 86% seen once. Sequences were obtained from peripheral blood. These receptors were obtained from a woman aged 55-69 years with COVID-19, enrolled during active disease.

The genes are TRBV29-1 and TRBJ2-1; possibly TRBD1 for D (6 bases). The CDR3 has 12 residues. CDR1 SQVTM and CDR2 ANQGSEA come from the germline V gene. V was cut by 7 bases and J by 7 bases, with 14 bases left in between. CDR3 nucleotide sequence: TGCAGCGCGCGACAGGTGGTTAATGAGCAGTTCTTC. Protein: CSARQVVNEQFF.

This clone was detected only once. This chain connects TRBV28 to TRBJ2-5; TRBD1 aligns across 8 bases. The trim removed 6 bases at V and 5 bases at J, leaving 14 bases unmatched. The germline V gene encodes CDR1 MDHEN and CDR2 SYDVKM. The CDR3 has 16 amino acids. The CDR3 protein is CASSLHPRTGMETQYF. As DNA, the CDR3 is TGTGCCAGCAGCCTTCACCCCAGGACAGGGATGGAGACCCAGTACTTC.

The gene calls are TRBV3-1 (or the pseudogene TRBV3-2) and TRBJ2-5; 9 bases map to TRBD1. The trim removed 1 base at V and 5 bases at J, leaving 2 bases unmatched. The CDR3 has 14 residues. Germline values: CDR1 LGHDT, CDR2 YNNKEL (reference sequence). In DNA, the CDR3 is TGTGCCAGCAGCCAAGGGACAGGGGAGGAGACCCAGTACTTC. Translation gives CASSQGTGEETQYF.

J is TRBJ1-1 and V is TRBV12-3 or TRBV12-4; TRBD1 might be the D (6 bases). The CDR3 has 12 residues. The V end lost 4 bases, the J end lost 5 bases, and 8 bases lay between the germline ends. This CDR3 reads CASSSTGTEAFF. Written as DNA, the CDR3 is TGTGCCAGCAGTTCTACAGGGACTGAAGCTTTCTTT.

The rearrangement uses TRBV6-6 and TRBJ2-1; no firm D call. This CDR3 is built from 15 residues. Germline CDR1 and CDR2: MNHNY and SVGAGI (reference sequence). Trimming pared 4 bases from V and 0 bases from J, leaving 10 bases between. The CDR3 spells CASSSTPSSYNEQFF. In nucleotides, the CDR3 is TGTGCCAGCAGTTCAACACCCAGCTCCTACAATGAGCAGTTCTTC.

The V and J genes are TRBV28 and TRBJ1-5; TRBD1 might be the D (5 bases). This CDR3 has 12 residues. With 2 bases removed from V and 11 bases from J, the gap between germline ends came to 10 bases. Germline values: CDR1 MDHEN, CDR2 SYDVKM. DNA for the CDR3: TGTGCCAGCAGTTTACTCCGGGGGGCCCAGCATTTT. Translating gives CASSLLRGAQHF.

The J gene is TRBJ1-6, the V gene TRBV28, with TRBD1 matching 11 bases. Trimming at V came to 4 bases and at J to 8 bases, leaving 4 bases not matched to a gene. The CDR3 extends over 15 amino acids. In germline, CDR1 is MDHEN, CDR2 SYDVKM. CDR3 in DNA: TGTGCCAGCAGTTACCGGGACAGGGGGTATTCACCCCTCCACTTT. Residues: CASSYRDRGYSPLHF.

The genes are TRBV3-1 (or the pseudogene TRBV3-2) and TRBJ1-2; D is ambiguous. The V gene's germline CDR1 is LGHDT and CDR2 YNNKEL (reference sequence). With 1 base removed from V and 7 bases from J, the gap between germline ends came to 16 bases. CDR3 length: 15 amino acids. The CDR3 reads CASSQVEGIGSGYTF. The CDR3 DNA reads as TGTGCCAGCAGCCAAGTGGAGGGTATAGGCTCTGGCTACACCTTC.

The chain carries TRBV6-5 and TRBJ1-5; D gene unclear. There are 13 residues in the CDR3. Looked up from germline, CDR1 is MNHEY and CDR2 is SVGAGI. Trimming stripped 6 bases from V and 4 bases from J, with 10 bases between. The CDR3 sequence is CASRAGLNQPQHF. Written as DNA, the CDR3 is TGTGCCAGCAGGGCCGGGTTGAATCAGCCCCAGCATTTT.

The chain recombines TRBV12-2 with TRBJ2-7; TRBD2 was called by the table and not checked on the DNA. TRBV12-2 is a pseudogene. There are 20 residues in the CDR3. The CDR3 region is CASRLARLSSGSESSYEQYF. In DNA, the CDR3 is TGTGCAAGTCGCTTAGCCCGACTCTCTAGCGGGAGCGAGAGCTCCTACGAGCAGTACTTC.

This clone was seen a single time. The chain links TRBV7-9 to TRBJ1-5; tentative D call: TRBD1 (6 bases). The CDR3 is 16 residues long. CDR1 SEHNR and CDR2 FQNEAQ come from the germline V gene (reference sequence). V lost 1 base to trimming and J lost 6 bases, with 16 bases between them. The CDR3 bases are TGTGCCAGCAGCTTAGGTCTCAGGGGAAAAAGTCAGCCCCAGCATTTT. This sequence encodes CASSLGLRGKSQPQHF.

V gene TRBV28 combines with J gene TRBJ1-1, with 7 bases aligning to TRBD1. Germline CDR1 MDHEN, CDR2 SYDVKM. Trimming at V came to 6 bases and at J to 9 bases, leaving 13 bases not matched to a gene. The CDR3 runs to 14 residues. DNA for the CDR3: TGTGCCAGCAGACCAGCAGGGGGTCTAGTGAAAGCTTTCTTT. Residues: CASRPAGGLVKAFF.

V is TRBV3-1 (or the pseudogene TRBV3-2) and J is TRBJ1-4; D is possibly TRBD1 (6 bases). V was pared by 5 bases and J by 8 bases, with 15 bases between. This CDR3 has 14 residues. Germline lookup yields CDR1 LGHDT and CDR2 YNNKEL (reference sequence). The CDR3 DNA reads as TGTGCCAGCAGCAACGTTGCAGGGGTGGAAAAACTGTTTTTT. This sequence encodes CASSNVAGVEKLFF.

The chain couples TRBV19 to TRBJ2-7; D is perhaps TRBD2 (5 bases). Germline V lookup: CDR1 LNHDA, CDR2 SQIVND (reference sequence). CDR3 size: 15 residues. V was trimmed by 3 bases and J by 0 bases, leaving 12 bases between them. CDR3 residues: CASSIGVSDSYEQYF. Here the CDR3 DNA reads TGTGCCAGTAGTATTGGAGTTAGCGACTCCTACGAGCAGTACTTC. The full variable domain, its missing parts supplied by reference TRBV19 and TRBJ2-7, is DGGITQSPKYLFRKEGQNVTLSCEQNLNHDAMYWYRQDPGQGLRLIYYSQIVNDFQKGDIAEGYSVSREKKESFPLTVTSAQKNPTAFYLCASSIGVSDSYEQYFGPGTRLTVT.

As DNA, the CDR3 is TGTGCCAGCTCACCCAAAGACAGAACCCACTACAATGAGCAGTTCTTC. It encodes CASSPKDRTHYNEQFF. The V call is TRBV18, the J call TRBJ2-1, with D tentatively TRBD1 (5 bases). With 3 bases removed from V and 3 bases from J, the gap between germline ends came to 15 bases. The germline V gene has CDR1 KGHSH and CDR2 LQKENI. The CDR3 is 16 residues long.

The chain combines TRBV11-3 with TRBJ2-7; D remains ambiguous. The CDR3 runs 14 residues. V lost 5 bases to trimming and J lost 1 base, with 12 bases between them. Germline CDR1 SGHNT, CDR2 YENEEA. CDR3 nucleotide sequence: TGTGCCAGCAGCCCAGGTGGCAGGTCCTACGAGCAGTACTTC. It codes for CASSPGGRSYEQYF.

This chain links TRBV25-1 with TRBJ2-2; D might be TRBD1 (6 bases). The CDR3 extends over 14 amino acids. Germline assignment: CDR1 MGHDK and CDR2 SYGVNS. V was trimmed by 3 bases and J by 6 bases, leaving 11 bases between them. CDR3 nucleotide sequence: TGTGCCAGCAGTGAGCAGGGGTCGGCCGGGGAGCTGTTTTTT. This codes for CASSEQGSAGELFF.

The gene calls are TRBV13 and TRBJ1-1; 7 nucleotides align to TRBD1. From germline, CDR1 is PRHDT and CDR2 FYEKMQ (reference sequence). With V trimmed by 6 bases and J by 7 bases, 8 bases remained unmatched. The CDR3 has 13 residues. CDR3 protein: CASRIDRAVEAFF. CDR3 bases: TGTGCCAGCAGGATAGACAGGGCAGTTGAAGCTTTCTTT.